These 26 T cell receptor beta chains were sequenced from one sample in a study of PD-1 blockade in classical Hodgkin lymphoma. The protocol was immunoSEQ multiplex PCR, while the TCRdb copy is restricted to in-frame clones and leaves out a portion. In the table there are about 30,000 clones, 70% of which are singletons. Relapse after autologous stem cell transplantation occurred in every patient, and brentuximab vedotin exposure varied. The sequences come from peripheral blood mononuclear cells (PBMCs), collected before the second cycle of nivolumab. These receptors all stem from a human donor with classical Hodgkin lymphoma.

V is TRBV19 and J is TRBJ1-2; D possibly corresponds to TRBD1 (5 bases). The CDR3 totals 16 residues. V was clipped by 3 bases and J by 4 bases, with 18 bases between them. The germline V gene has CDR1 LNHDA and CDR2 SQIVND (reference sequence). DNA for the CDR3: TGTGCCAGTAGTATGGCGGGGCAGCTCCTCTTCTATGGCTACACCTTC. It yields the protein CASSMAGQLLFYGYTF.

This sequence joins TRBV5-6 and TRBJ2-1; a weak D match, TRBD2 (6 bases). This CDR3 is built from 16 residues. Germline V lookup: CDR1 SGHDT, CDR2 YYEEEE. V was shortened by 2 bases and J by 4 bases, with 16 bases between the two germline ends. CDR3 sequence reads: CASSFLSGEAYNEQFF. The CDR3 nucleotides are TGTGCCAGCAGCTTTCTGTCCGGGGAGGCTTACAATGAGCAGTTCTTC.

This chain joins TRBV4-1 and TRBJ2-1; D is unresolved. CDR3 length: 14 amino acids. Between the trimmed V and J ends, which lost 2 bases and 3 bases, there was a span of 8 bases. Germline V lookup: CDR1 MGHRA, CDR2 YSYEKL. The CDR3 protein is CASSQSRYYNEQFF. DNA of the CDR3: TGCGCCAGCAGCCAAAGCAGGTACTACAATGAGCAGTTCTTC.

V and J are TRBV5-6 and TRBJ1-5; D remains unclear. Trimming stripped 0 bases from V and 6 bases from J, with 7 bases between. The CDR3 loop spans 13 amino acids. The germline V gene has CDR1 SGHDT and CDR2 YYEEEE. The DNA of the CDR3 is TGTGCCAGCAGCTTGGGGGGTGGTCAGCCCCAGCATTTT. It is translated as CASSLGGGQPQHF.

The gene calls are TRBV2 and TRBJ2-7; D is possibly TRBD2 (7 bases). In germline, CDR1 is SNHLY, CDR2 FYNNEI. CDR3 length equals 14 residues. Deletions cut 2 bases from V and 1 base from J, with 9 bases between. CDR3 coding DNA: TGTGCCAGCAGTGAAAGGGGGGGATCCTACGAGCAGTACTTC. Translation gives CASSERGGSYEQYF.

The chain uses TRBV4-3 and TRBJ1-6, with D maybe TRBD1 (5 bases). V lost 3 bases and J lost 5, with 11 bases in between. Looked up from germline, CDR1 is LGHNA and CDR2 is YSLEER. This CDR3 is 15 amino acids long. Written as DNA, the CDR3 is TGCGCCAGCAGCCAGGGGGTAATGGATAATTCACCCCTCCACTTT. It encodes CASSQGVMDNSPLHF.

This sequence joins TRBV14 and TRBJ1-1; D not resolved. Trimming pared 2 bases from V and 4 bases from J, leaving 8 bases between. The CDR3 runs 13 residues. In germline, CDR1 is SGHDN, CDR2 FVKESK. CDR3 in DNA: TGTGCCAGCAGCCAATCCGGGATCACTGAAGCTTTCTTT. It yields the protein CASSQSGITEAFF.

The chain is built from TRBV9 and TRBJ1-2; D unclear. The V and J ends lost 4 bases and 2 bases respectively, with 15 bases between them. CDR1 is SGDLS, CDR2 YYNGEE, per germline. CDR3 length equals 15 residues. This chain's CDR3 is CASSPNGVANYGYTF. CDR3 DNA sequence: TGTGCCAGCAGCCCCAACGGGGTTGCCAACTATGGCTACACCTTC.

This clone was picked up one time. The chain combines TRBV7-2 with TRBJ2-7; 7 nucleotides agree with TRBD2. Germline-derived CDR1 and CDR2 are SGHTA and FQGNSA. The CDR3 covers 15 residues. J lost 2 bases, V lost 1 base, and 5 bases had no gene match. CDR3 loop: CASSLGLADTYEQYF. Here the CDR3 DNA reads TGTGCCAGCAGCTTAGGGCTAGCGGACACCTACGAGCAGTACTTC.

A note on this clone: One junction end disagrees with the germline gene, perhaps due to a read error. The chain joins TRBV5-5 to TRBJ1-4; 7 bases are a match to TRBD1. The CDR3 length is 16 residues. Germline CDR1 SGHKS, CDR2 YYEKEE (reference sequence). The CDR3 protein is CASSPQGGQSNEKLFF. For the CDR3, the DNA is TGCGCCAGCAGCCCTCAAGGGGGACAGAGTAATGAAAAACTGTTTTTT.

The V call is TRBV7-2, the J call TRBJ2-3, with D unclear. CDR1 SGHTA and CDR2 FQGNSA come from the germline V gene. V lost 5 bases, J lost 2 bases, and 5 bases lay in between. The CDR3 is 12 residues long. The DNA of the CDR3 is TGTGCCAGCAGCACGGACACAGATACGCAGTATTTT. It yields the protein CASSTDTDTQYF.

The V call is TRBV6-6, the J call TRBJ1-5; tentatively, D is TRBD1 (6 bases). The germline CDR1 and CDR2 sequences are MNHNY and SVGAGI (reference sequence). The V end was cut by 5 bases, the J end by 2 bases, with 13 bases between. This CDR3 spans 15 amino acids. For the CDR3, the DNA is TGTGCCAGCAGTCCACAGGGAGGTGGCAATCAGCCCCAGCATTTT. As protein: CASSPQGGGNQPQHF.

V usage is TRBV5-4 and J usage is TRBJ2-3; 10 nucleotides align to TRBD2. Germline V CDR1 and CDR2: SGHNT, YYREEE (reference sequence). CDR3 length: 15 residues. V gave up 3 bases and J gave up 7 bases; unmatched junction bases: 8. The CDR3: CASSSILAGKYTQYF. In nucleotides, the CDR3 is TGTGCCAGCAGCTCCATACTAGCGGGGAAATATACGCAGTATTTT.

This chain joins TRBV28 and TRBJ1-5, with D unclear. The CDR3 sequence is 12 residues long. Trimming removed 6 bases at V and 4 bases at J, with 7 bases between. In germline, CDR1 is MDHEN, CDR2 SYDVKM. Written as DNA, the CDR3 is TGTGCCAGCAGCAAAAATAATCAGCCCCAGCATTTT. This encodes CASSKNNQPQHF.

This clone came up a few times. The CDR3 DNA is TGTGCCAGCAGCCAAAGGACAGACTACAATGAGCAGTTCTTC. This translates into CASSQRTDYNEQFF. V usage is TRBV14 and J usage is TRBJ2-1, with D perhaps TRBD1 (6 bases). Trimming left V 2 bases short and J 3 bases short, with 8 bases between. CDR3 length: 14 amino acids. Germline CDR1 reads SGHDN; CDR2 reads FVKESK.

A few counts support this clone. V is TRBV5-1 and J is TRBJ1-4; D remains ambiguous. V was shortened by 1 base and J by 0 bases, with 16 bases between the two germline ends. This CDR3 contains 18 residues. Germline assignment: CDR1 SGHRS and CDR2 YFSETQ. This CDR3 is CASSLIPQVGATNEKLFF. The CDR3 nucleotides are TGCGCCAGCAGCTTGATCCCCCAGGTTGGAGCAACTAATGAAAAACTGTTTTTT.

The chain employs TRBV19 and TRBJ1-5; D remains unclear. There are 17 residues in the CDR3. CDR1 LNHDA and CDR2 SQIVND come from the germline V gene (reference sequence). V dropped 3 bases and J dropped 0 bases, with 15 bases sitting between them. In DNA, the CDR3 is TGTGCCAGTAGTATTGGCGCGGGTCGTGATAGCAATCAGCCCCAGCATTTT. This gives the protein CASSIGAGRDSNQPQHF.

The chain links TRBV11-3 to TRBJ2-3, with a weak D call TRBD2 (7 bases). CDR3 length equals 14 residues. V dropped 5 bases and J dropped 7 bases, with 16 bases sitting between them. CDR1 SGHNT and CDR2 YENEEA come from the germline V gene. For the CDR3, the DNA is TGTGCCAGCAGCGACGCGGGGGCTGTCAATACGCAGTATTTT. Amino acid sequence: CASSDAGAVNTQYF.

This clone was detected only a few times. The chain carries TRBV6-5 and TRBJ1-6, with D perhaps TRBD1 (6 bases). This CDR3 comprises 15 residues. The germline gives CDR1 MNHEY, CDR2 SVGAGI. V dropped 5 bases and J dropped 7 bases, with 15 bases sitting between them. The CDR3 DNA reads as TGTGCCAGCAGTCGCCCGGGACACAGCAATTCACCCCTCCACTTT. It encodes CASSRPGHSNSPLHF.

As for this clone: One end of the junction varies from germline; a read error may be responsible. CDR3 coding DNA: TGCGCCAGCAGCAAAGACGCGAACAGGGGGCACTATGGCTACACCTTC. Its translation: CASSKDANRGHYGYTF. The chain carries TRBV4-3 and TRBJ1-2; 9 positions agree with TRBD1. The CDR3 is made up of 16 amino acids. CDR1 is LGHNA and CDR2 is YSLEER in the germline V gene.

This clone was picked up a small number of times. The chain carries TRBV11-3 and TRBJ2-4; D may be TRBD1 (6 bases). This CDR3 spans 18 amino acids. Trimming removed 1 base at V and 0 bases at J, with 16 bases between. From germline, CDR1 is SGHNT and CDR2 YENEEA. CDR3 nucleotide sequence: TGTGCCAGCAGCTTAGCCAGGGGTTATACTTTAGCCAAAAACATTCAGTACTTC. Its protein product is CASSLARGYTLAKNIQYF.

This clone was seen only a few times. Its ends do not fully match the called genes, so a read error is possible. The chain links TRBV13 to TRBJ2-1, with D perhaps being TRBD1 or TRBD2 (5 bases each). The germline CDR1 and CDR2 sequences are PRHDT and FYEKMQ (reference sequence). The CDR3 spans 15 residues. The CDR3 region has the DNA TGTGCCAGCAGCGTAGGGGAGAACTCCTACAATGAGCAGTTCTTC. Translated, it gives CASSVGENSYNEQFF.

The rearrangement joins TRBV5-1 to TRBJ1-1, with D perhaps TRBD1 (5 bases). Germline V gene data show CDR1 as SGHRS and CDR2 as YFSETQ. CDR3 length: 14 residues. V dropped 6 bases and J dropped 6 bases, with 18 bases sitting between them. CDR3 sequence: CASTYGQGRSEAFF. The CDR3 region has the DNA TGCGCCAGCACCTACGGGCAGGGTCGGTCTGAAGCTTTCTTT.

The V and J genes are TRBV11-2 and TRBJ2-5; 8 bases agree with TRBD1. The end of the DNA is better explained by TRBJ2-7, so the J call may be wrong. The CDR3 runs to 14 residues. The germline V gene has CDR1 SGHAT and CDR2 FQNNGV. The CDR3 nucleotides read TGTGCCAGCAGCTTAGGAACGACAGGGGACGAGCAGTACTTC. Its translation: CASSLGTTGDEQYF.

This rearrangement joins TRBV15 to TRBJ2-7; D possibly matches TRBD1 or TRBD2 (5 bases each). The germline gives CDR1 LNHNV, CDR2 YYDKDF (reference sequence). This CDR3 region has 18 residues. The V and J ends lost 0 bases and 0 bases respectively, with 18 bases between them. The CDR3 bases are TGTGCCACCAGCAGAGACTACGGGACGGACGAATCCTCCTACGAGCAGTACTTC. Residues: CATSRDYGTDESSYEQYF.

The chain joins TRBV28 to TRBJ1-1; no firm D call. CDR1 and CDR2 from the germline V gene are MDHEN and SYDVKM. The V gene lost 2 bases and the J gene lost 6 bases, with 13 bases spanning the gap. The CDR3 covers 14 residues. This CDR3 reads CASSLPGYSSEAFF. The DNA for the CDR3 is TGTGCCAGCAGTTTACCCGGGTATAGTTCTGAAGCTTTCTTT.